The 31 T cell receptor beta chains below were found in one sample sequenced in a study of T cells in Graves' hyperthyroidism and ophthalmopathy. RNA transcripts were the template for amplifying TCR beta CDR3 regions. Using the HTBI primer set, a first-round RT-PCR was run on the TCR CDR3. TCRdb called the multiplex PCR reads again in MiXCR, with one record for every CDR3 protein. The table has fewer than 650,000 distinct CDR3 sequences, roughly 13% seen once. The sample taken for sequencing was blood. The origin of the receptors is a woman aged 25 to 39 with Graves' hyperthyroidism that later progressed to Graves' ophthalmopathy.

This clonotype was recorded at least ten times. The rearrangement links TRBV30 to TRBJ2-3; weak D call: TRBD2 (7 bases). The CDR3 sequence is 16 residues long. V lost 2 bases and J lost 4, with 19 bases in between. Germline CDR1 and CDR2: GTSNPN and SVGIG (reference sequence). The CDR3 spells CAWSPRGGGFADTQYF. The CDR3 DNA reads as TGTGCCTGGAGTCCCCGGGGAGGGGGATTCGCAGATACGCAGTATTTT.

This clonotype was detected many times. The genes are TRBV12-5 and TRBJ1-2; D gene unclear. Trimming cost V 6 bases and J 3 bases, with 11 bases left between them. The CDR3 extends over 13 amino acids. Germline loops: CDR1 LGHNT, CDR2 FRNRAP. The DNA of the CDR3 is TGTGCTAGTGGACCCAAACTTGACTATGGCTACACCTTC. Encoded protein: CASGPKLDYGYTF.

The table lists this clonotype with many counts. V and J are TRBV19 and TRBJ1-1, with 9 nucleotides matching TRBD1. Trimming at V came to 4 bases and at J to 5 bases, leaving 5 bases not matched to a gene. The CDR3 totals 14 residues. Germline lookup yields CDR1 LNHDA and CDR2 SQIVND (reference sequence). The CDR3 is CASSRQGGETEAFF. DNA for the CDR3: TGTGCCAGTAGTAGACAGGGGGGGGAGACTGAAGCTTTCTTT.

About this clonotype itself: A clone one base away is much larger, so this may be a read error. The chain carries TRBV6-2 or TRBV6-3 and TRBJ1-1, with a tentative D call TRBD1 (5 bases). The CDR3 consists of 12 residues. Germline V gene lookup returns CDR1 MNHEY and CDR2 SVGEGT. The ends were cut back, 9 bases at V and 6 bases at J, with 14 bases in the middle. CDR3 bases: TGTGCCAGAAGTGGGGGAAGGGCTGAAGCTTTCTTT. This encodes CARSGGRAEAFF.

Only a few counts were recorded for this clonotype. Being one base from a much bigger clone, this may be a read error. In DNA form, the CDR3 reads TGTGCCAGCAGTACCGACCGAGGGGAAACGAACACTGAAGCTTTCTTT. Translating gives CASSTDRGETNTEAFF. The V and J genes are TRBV6-5 and TRBJ1-1; D is perhaps TRBD1 (5 bases). The ends were cut back, 5 bases at V and 1 base at J, with 17 bases in the middle. CDR3 length: 16 amino acids. Germline CDR1 reads MNHEY; CDR2 reads SVGAGI.

This clonotype came up many times. The chain links TRBV2 to TRBJ2-5; no clear D. Trimming pared 4 bases from V and 5 bases from J, leaving 2 bases between. The length of the CDR3 is 10 residues. Germline V lookup: CDR1 SNHLY, CDR2 FYNNEI. The chain's CDR3 is CASSGETQYF. CDR3 bases: TGTGCCAGCAGTGGGGAGACCCAGTACTTC. Together with reference TRBV2 and TRBJ2-5, the CDR3 gives the full variable domain: EPEVTQTPSHQVTQMGQEVILRCVPISNHLYFYWYRQILGQKVEFLVSFYNNEISEKSEIFDDQFSVERPDGSNFTLKIRSTKLEDSAMYFCASSGETQYFGPGTRLLVL.

This clonotype was counted many times. The chain uses TRBV11-2 and TRBJ2-1, with 11 bases aligning to TRBD2. This CDR3 spans 15 amino acids. V gave up 2 bases and J gave up 6 bases; unmatched junction bases: 3. Germline V lookup: CDR1 SGHAT, CDR2 FQNNGV. In nucleotides, the CDR3 is TGTGCCAGCAGCTTAACTAGCGGGAGTGTCAATGAGCAGTTCTTC. As protein: CASSLTSGSVNEQFF.

The J gene is TRBJ2-2, the V gene TRBV6-1, with D possibly called TRBD1 or TRBD2 (5 bases each). CDR1 is MNHNS and CDR2 is SASEGT in the germline V gene. Trimming took 6 bases from V and 0 from J, leaving 11 bases between them. This CDR3 is built from 15 residues. The CDR3 DNA reads as TGTGCCAGCAGCAGAGGGACCCCGAACACCGGGGAGCTGTTTTTT. It yields the protein CASSRGTPNTGELFF.

To note about this clonotype: A read error may be the cause here, since a much bigger clone is one base away. The CDR3 DNA sequence: TGTGCCAGCAGCTTAGCCAGAGGCCCAACCTACGAGCAGTACTTC. Protein: CASSLARGPTYEQYF. The chain has TRBV7-8 and TRBJ2-7; D is unresolved. V lost 0 bases to trimming and J lost 2 bases, with 11 bases between them. The length of the CDR3 is 15 residues. Germline V gene sequence: CDR1 SGHVS, CDR2 FQNEAQ.

J is TRBJ2-5 and V is TRBV10-2; a possible D gene is TRBD2 (5 bases). V lost 6 bases and J lost 3, with 14 bases in between. The CDR3 totals 14 residues. CDR1 and CDR2 (germline): WSHSY, SAAADI. Here the CDR3 DNA reads TGCGCCAGCAGGGGAGAGGGTGTGGAAGAGACCCAGTACTTC. Amino acid sequence: CASRGEGVEETQYF.

This clonotype came up many times. The V and J genes are TRBV20-1 and TRBJ1-1; D uncertain. CDR3 size: 12 residues. Trimming pared 0 bases from V and 5 bases from J, leaving 7 bases between. The germline V gene encodes CDR1 DFQATT and CDR2 SNEGSKA (reference sequence). CDR3 loop: CSARDLSTEAFF. The CDR3 nucleotides read TGCAGTGCTAGAGATCTTAGTACTGAAGCTTTCTTT.

The chain employs TRBV4-1 and TRBJ1-3, with D hard to call. Germline V CDR1 and CDR2: MGHRA, YSYEKL. Trimming took 1 base from V and 9 from J, leaving 7 bases between them. The CDR3 has 12 amino acids. Written as DNA, the CDR3 is TGCGCCAGCAGCCAAGGAAGTTCCACCATATATTTT. Its translation is CASSQGSSTIYF.

The V gene is TRBV28, the J gene TRBJ2-7; TRBD2 is a possible D gene (6 bases). The germline gives CDR1 MDHEN, CDR2 SYDVKM. The V end lost 3 bases, the J end lost 6 bases, and 15 bases lay between the germline ends. The CDR3 totals 14 residues. For the CDR3, the DNA is TGTGCCAGCAGTTTCCGCCGGGAGTTCGGCGAGCAGTACTTC. This translates into CASSFRREFGEQYF.

This clonotype was recorded at least ten times. The rearrangement joins TRBV6-1 to TRBJ1-6; D possibly corresponds to TRBD1 (6 bases). Germline CDR1 reads MNHNS; CDR2 reads SASEGT. This CDR3 comprises 14 residues. The V gene lost 7 bases and the J gene lost 8 bases, with 15 bases spanning the gap. The DNA for the CDR3 is TGTGCCAGCATCCCCCGGGACACGGATTCACCCCTCCACTTT. Translated, it gives CASIPRDTDSPLHF.

This clonotype was recorded at least ten times. The genes are TRBV6-1 and TRBJ1-2; 7 nucleotides agree with TRBD1. Per the germline V gene, CDR1 is MNHNS and CDR2 is SASEGT. The CDR3 loop spans 13 amino acids. Unmatched junction bases numbered 1, after V lost 2 bases and J lost 4 bases. CDR3 region: CASSERGLYGYTF. In DNA form, the CDR3 reads TGTGCCAGCAGTGAAAGGGGGCTCTATGGCTACACCTTC.

This clonotype has ten or more counts. This chain joins TRBV7-2 and TRBJ1-2; D might be TRBD1 (6 bases). The CDR3 is 13 amino acids. Looked up from germline, CDR1 is SGHTA and CDR2 is FQGNSA. V dropped 3 bases and J dropped 5 bases, with 10 bases sitting between them. As DNA, the CDR3 is TGTGCCAGCAGCTTCCAGGGGACATATGGCTACACCTTC. It yields the protein CASSFQGTYGYTF.

This clonotype was seen repeatedly, ten times or more. The rearrangement joins TRBV5-1 to TRBJ2-3; 11 nucleotides match TRBD2. Looked up from germline, CDR1 is SGHRS and CDR2 is YFSETQ. V was clipped by 4 bases and J by 3 bases; unmatched bases: 7. The CDR3 extends over 16 amino acids. The CDR3 DNA follows: TGCGCCAGCAGCAACCCAACTAGCGGGAGTACAGATACGCAGTATTTT. It encodes CASSNPTSGSTDTQYF.

CDR3 DNA: TGCAGTGCGCCCGGACCTCCAACAACCTACGAGCAGTACTTC. Its protein product is CSAPGPPTTYEQYF. This sequence joins TRBV20-1 and TRBJ2-7; D is uncertain. V lost 6 bases, J lost 2 bases, and 17 bases lay in between. CDR1 DFQATT and CDR2 SNEGSKA come from the germline V gene (reference sequence). CDR3 length: 14 amino acids.

This clonotype was found many times. This chain uses TRBV6-1 with TRBJ1-2; D might be TRBD1 (5 bases). Between the trimmed V and J ends, which lost 6 bases and 8 bases, there was a span of 13 bases. The germline gives CDR1 MNHNS, CDR2 SASEGT. CDR3 length equals 12 residues. CDR3 residues: CASSPGTSGYTF. CDR3 in DNA: TGTGCCAGCAGCCCCGGGACCTCCGGCTACACCTTC.

This clonotype was seen at least ten times. V gene TRBV9 combines with J gene TRBJ2-5; no clear D gene. CDR1 and CDR2 from the germline V gene are SGDLS and YYNGEE. The CDR3 loop spans 17 amino acids. Trimming removed 0 bases at V and 0 bases at J, with 15 bases between. In DNA form, the CDR3 reads TGTGCCAGCAGCGTAGCTCCTGGTGACCGGTACCAAGAGACCCAGTACTTC. Translation: CASSVAPGDRYQETQYF. The whole variable domain, remainder taken from reference TRBV9 and TRBJ2-5, is DSGVTQTPKHLITATGQRVTLRCSPRSGDLSVYWYQQSLDQGLQFLIQYYNGEERAKGNILERFSAQQFPDLHSELNLSSLELGDSALYFCASSVAPGDRYQETQYFGPGTRLLVL.

A note on this clonotype: This clone may be a read error of a much larger clone one base away. The genes are TRBV12-3 or TRBV12-4 and TRBJ2-3, with a weak D call TRBD2 (5 bases). CDR3 length: 17 amino acids. Trimming left V 5 bases short and J 1 base short, with 19 bases between. CDR3 DNA sequence: TGTGCCAGCAGTCCAGTCGGGCGGGCTAGAGGCACAGATACGCAGTATTTT. It specifies CASSPVGRARGTDTQYF.

This clonotype was observed at least ten times. This sequence joins TRBV9 and TRBJ2-7; D might be TRBD1 (6 bases). CDR1 is SGDLS, CDR2 YYNGEE, per germline. CDR3 size: 14 residues. Trimming left V 0 bases short and J 2 bases short, with 9 bases between. The CDR3 protein is CASSVGGPAYEQYF. CDR3 nucleotide sequence: TGTGCCAGCAGCGTAGGGGGGCCAGCCTACGAGCAGTACTTC. Combining the CDR3 with reference TRBV9 and TRBJ2-7 gives the whole variable domain DSGVTQTPKHLITATGQRVTLRCSPRSGDLSVYWYQQSLDQGLQFLIQYYNGEERAKGNILERFSAQQFPDLHSELNLSSLELGDSALYFCASSVGGPAYEQYFGPGTRLTVT.

This clonotype was observed many times. The V call is TRBV11-2, the J call TRBJ2-7, with D tentatively TRBD2 (6 bases). The germline CDR1 and CDR2 sequences are SGHAT and FQNNGV. The CDR3 length is 18 residues. V was shortened by 5 bases and J by 0 bases, with 23 bases between the two germline ends. The CDR3 reads CASSKKIRDSISSYEQYF. The CDR3 DNA is TGTGCCAGCAGCAAAAAGATCCGGGACTCCATTAGCTCCTACGAGCAGTACTTC. The whole variable domain, filled in from reference TRBV11-2 and TRBJ2-7, reads EAGVAQSPRYKIIEKRQSVAFWCNPISGHATLYWYQQILGQGPKLLIQFQNNGVVDDSQLPKDRFSAERLKGVDSTLKIQPAKLEDSAVYLCASSKKIRDSISSYEQYFGPGTRLTVT.

This clonotype has just a few counts. The V gene is TRBV11-2, the J gene TRBJ2-7; possibly TRBD1 for D (5 bases). Trimming left V 2 bases short and J 1 base short, with 15 bases between. The germline gives CDR1 SGHAT, CDR2 FQNNGV. The CDR3 is 16 residues long. The CDR3, as DNA: TGTGCCAGCAGCTTATCCGGCAGGGCCATTTCCTACGAGCAGTACTTC. Amino acid sequence: CASSLSGRAISYEQYF.

In this sample, this clonotype turned up a few times. The J gene is TRBJ2-5, the V gene TRBV28; D possibly corresponds to TRBD1 (6 bases). The CDR3 is made up of 13 amino acids. Trimming left V 4 bases short and J 4 bases short, with 10 bases between. Germline values: CDR1 MDHEN, CDR2 SYDVKM. The CDR3 region is CASSSGTPETQYF. As DNA, the CDR3 is TGTGCCAGCAGTTCCGGGACACCAGAGACCCAGTACTTC.

This clonotype appeared many times. The chain combines TRBV6-5 with TRBJ2-1, with 10 bases lining up with TRBD2. Trimming removed 2 bases from V and 4 bases from J; junction bases left unmatched: 5. This CDR3 is built from 16 residues. The germline gives CDR1 MNHEY, CDR2 SVGAGI. CDR3 nucleotide sequence: TGTGCCAGCAGTTACGCCACTAGCGGGGCATACAATGAGCAGTTCTTC. It yields the protein CASSYATSGAYNEQFF.

This clonotype appeared a few times. The chain carries TRBV7-9 and TRBJ2-2, with 7 bases aligning to TRBD2. The CDR3 runs 16 residues. Germline CDR1 and CDR2: SEHNR and FQNEAQ (reference sequence). Trimming at V came to 5 bases and at J to 5 bases, leaving 11 bases not matched to a gene. The CDR3 coding sequence is TGTGCCAGCAGCCCCCTGGCGGGAGAGACGACCGGGGAGCTGTTTTTT. It yields the protein CASSPLAGETTGELFF.

This clonotype was picked up a small number of times. The J gene is TRBJ1-2, the V gene TRBV5-4; D perhaps matches TRBD1 (5 bases). The CDR3 is 16 amino acids. Trimming cost V 0 bases and J 3 bases, with 15 bases left between them. The V gene's germline CDR1 is SGHNT and CDR2 YYREEE (reference sequence). CDR3: CASSLGGQGLDYGYTF. The CDR3 DNA reads TGTGCCAGCAGCTTGGGGGGCCAGGGATTGGACTATGGCTACACCTTC.

This clonotype was picked up many times. This chain links TRBV10-3 with TRBJ1-5, with 8 positions matching TRBD1. CDR3 length: 15 residues. The ends lost 2 bases at V and 4 bases at J; junction bases unmatched: 4. Germline loops: CDR1 ENHRY, CDR2 SYGVKD. The CDR3 DNA reads TGTGCCATCAGTGAGGGGCAGGGGGCGAATCAGCCCCAGCATTTT. It is translated as CAISEGQGANQPQHF.

This clonotype was counted ten times or more. The V gene is TRBV28, the J gene TRBJ1-6; 8 bases fit TRBD1. Germline assignment: CDR1 MDHEN and CDR2 SYDVKM. The trim removed 7 bases at V and 8 bases at J, leaving 4 bases unmatched. This CDR3 is built from 13 residues. The CDR3 sequence is CASTPRGHSPLHF. For the CDR3, the DNA is TGTGCCAGCACCCCCAGGGGGCATTCACCCCTCCACTTT. Together with reference TRBV28 and TRBJ1-6, the CDR3 gives the full variable domain: DVKVTQSSRYLVKRTGEKVFLECVQDMDHENMFWYRQDPGLGLRLIYFSYDVKMKEKGDIPEGYSVSREKKERFSLILESASTNQTSMYLCASTPRGHSPLHFGNGTRLTVT.

The V and J genes are TRBV9 and TRBJ2-7; D gene unclear. Trimming stripped 3 bases from V and 2 bases from J, with 12 bases between. The germline V gene encodes CDR1 SGDLS and CDR2 YYNGEE. The CDR3 is 14 amino acids. The CDR3 spells CASSAGLTAYEQYF. The CDR3 DNA is TGTGCCAGCAGCGCTGGGCTGACGGCCTACGAGCAGTACTTC.